The 27 T cell receptor beta chains listed next were all sequenced from one sample in a study of shared clonotypes between healthy human individuals. It was CD45RO-negative cells, positively selected for CCR7, that made up naive CD8 cells, with terminally differentiated effector memory CD45RA+ cells excluded. Assay: immunoSEQ multiplex PCR; the TCRdb copy retains only in-frame clones and omits some. The table shows under 600,000 clones, with 98% occurring only once. The sample comprised naive CD8+ T cells sorted from blood. These receptor sequences come from a man aged 25 to 40 in good health.

The chain carries TRBV27 and TRBJ1-4; tentative D call: TRBD1 (5 bases). V was clipped by 6 bases and J by 5 bases, with 10 bases between them. CDR3 size: 13 residues. Looked up from germline, CDR1 is MNHEY and CDR2 is SMNVEV (reference sequence). This CDR3 reads CASSRDFNEKLFF. The CDR3 DNA sequence: TGTGCCAGCAGCAGGGACTTCAATGAAAAACTGTTTTTT.

V gene TRBV7-9 combines with J gene TRBJ1-4; D not resolved. This CDR3 is built from 16 residues. CDR1 and CDR2 from the germline V gene are SEHNR and FQNEAQ (reference sequence). The V gene lost 5 bases and the J gene lost 8 bases, with 21 bases spanning the gap. Written as DNA, the CDR3 is TGTGCCAGCAGCAGCACCGGCGGCCTGGATATAGAAAAACTGTTTTTT. Translated, it gives CASSSTGGLDIEKLFF.

This chain connects TRBV7-6 to TRBJ2-3; 9 nucleotides match TRBD1. The CDR3 contains 15 residues. From germline, CDR1 is SGHVS and CDR2 FNYEAQ. The V segment lost 3 bases and the J segment 5 bases; nucleotides outside the gene matches: 6. The CDR3 DNA follows: TGTGCCAGCAGCTTTTCTGACAGGGGGGAAGATACGCAGTATTTT. Amino acids: CASSFSDRGEDTQYF.

The V gene is TRBV7-9, the J gene TRBJ2-7; a weak D match, TRBD2 (6 bases). Germline-derived CDR1 and CDR2 are SEHNR and FQNEAQ (reference sequence). V was clipped by 7 bases and J by 6 bases, with 16 bases between them. This CDR3 comprises 13 residues. CDR3 residues: CASTFEPEGEQYF. CDR3 coding DNA: TGTGCCAGCACCTTCGAGCCGGAGGGCGAGCAGTACTTC.

The chain couples TRBV10-3 to TRBJ1-5; a weak D match, TRBD1 (5 bases). From germline, CDR1 is ENHRY and CDR2 SYGVKD. There are 14 residues in the CDR3. Trimming pared 6 bases from V and 7 bases from J, leaving 16 bases between. The CDR3 region is CAISEAGTGQPQHF. As DNA, the CDR3 is TGTGCCATCAGCGAGGCCGGGACGGGACAGCCCCAGCATTTT.

This chain connects TRBV13 to TRBJ1-2, with 7 bases lining up with TRBD1. Germline CDR1 and CDR2: PRHDT and FYEKMQ (reference sequence). J was trimmed by 3 bases and V by 1 base; bases with no gene match: 5. The CDR3 is 15 amino acids. The CDR3 coding sequence is TGTGCCAGCAGCTTAGAAGGACAGGATTACTATGGCTACACCTTC. This translates into CASSLEGQDYYGYTF.

This clone was found once. CDR3 loop: CASRTGGTDTQYF. The CDR3 coding sequence is TGTGCCAGTAGGACAGGAGGCACAGATACGCAGTATTTT. The V call is TRBV19, the J call TRBJ2-3, with a weak D call TRBD1 (6 bases). The CDR3 consists of 13 residues. Trimming cost V 6 bases and J 1 base, with 8 bases left between them. Germline CDR1 reads LNHDA; CDR2 reads SQIVND (reference sequence).

About this clone: Other DNA sequences in this specimen translate into the identical CDR3. The chain couples TRBV5-4 to TRBJ2-7; no clear D gene. The CDR3 covers 14 residues. Trimming took 2 bases from V and 0 from J, leaving 9 bases between them. Germline V gene lookup returns CDR1 SGHNT and CDR2 YYREEE (reference sequence). CDR3 in amino acids: CASSLGDSSYEQYF. The DNA for the CDR3 is TGTGCCAGCAGCTTAGGCGATAGCTCCTACGAGCAGTACTTC.

The genes are TRBV4-3 and TRBJ2-1; 7 nucleotides match TRBD2. The V gene's germline CDR1 is LGHNA and CDR2 YSLEER. J lost 5 bases, V lost 0 bases, and 4 bases had no gene match. CDR3 length: 15 amino acids. The CDR3 sequence is CASSQDLLANNEQFF. In DNA, the CDR3 is TGCGCCAGCAGCCAAGACCTACTAGCGAACAATGAGCAGTTCTTC.

This clone was seen once. The CDR3 nucleotides are TGTGCCACCTTACGCGGTAGCCGGGGGGCTTTCTTT. It is translated as CATLRGSRGAFF. The chain recombines TRBV2 with TRBJ1-1; tentatively, D is TRBD1 (5 bases). The V gene lost 10 bases and the J gene lost 11 bases, with 20 bases spanning the gap. Germline V gene data show CDR1 as SNHLY and CDR2 as FYNNEI. The CDR3 length is 12 residues.

The genes are TRBV13 and TRBJ2-7; D ambiguous. The CDR3 loop spans 14 amino acids. Germline CDR1 is PRHDT and CDR2 is FYEKMQ (reference sequence). V lost 5 bases, J lost 0 bases, and 11 bases lay in between. The CDR3 loop reads CASSRTVSSYEQYF. The CDR3 DNA reads TGTGCCAGCAGCCGAACAGTGAGCTCCTACGAGCAGTACTTC.

This chain links TRBV30 with TRBJ2-7, with TRBD1 identical over 8 bases. CDR1 is GTSNPN and CDR2 is SVGIG in the germline V gene (reference sequence). J lost 3 bases, V lost 4 bases, and 8 bases had no gene match. This CDR3 spans 14 amino acids. CDR3 nucleotide sequence: TGTGCCTGGACGACAGGGGCAGGGTACTACGAGCAGTACTTC. It encodes CAWTTGAGYYEQYF.

The chain carries TRBV7-2 and TRBJ2-2; TRBD1 agrees at 7 bases. CDR3 length: 13 residues. Trimming took 1 base from V and 7 from J; bases not matched to a gene: 0. The germline gives CDR1 SGHTA, CDR2 FQGNSA. CDR3 region: CASSLGTGGELFF. CDR3 coding DNA: TGTGCCAGCAGCTTAGGGACAGGCGGGGAGCTGTTTTTT.

The chain uses TRBV13 and TRBJ2-2, with TRBD1 matching 7 bases. Germline CDR1 is PRHDT and CDR2 is FYEKMQ (reference sequence). This CDR3 region has 15 residues. Trimming at V came to 0 bases and at J to 7 bases, leaving 5 bases not matched to a gene. In DNA form, the CDR3 reads TGTGCCAGCAGCTTAGGTACAGGGGCCGGCGGGGAGCTGTTTTTT. Translating gives CASSLGTGAGGELFF.

This chain connects TRBV2 to TRBJ2-1; either TRBD1 or TRBD2 may supply D (5 bases each). The ends were cut back, 3 bases at V and 8 bases at J, with 14 bases in the middle. The germline V gene has CDR1 SNHLY and CDR2 FYNNEI. The CDR3 extends over 14 amino acids. Written as DNA, the CDR3 is TGTGCCAGCAGTGAGGGGTCAGGGAGAGATGAGCAGTTCTTC. Amino acids: CASSEGSGRDEQFF.

The chain recombines TRBV5-4 with TRBJ1-2; D call uncertain. Germline-derived CDR1 and CDR2 are SGHNT and YYREEE (reference sequence). The CDR3 contains 12 residues. V lost 0 bases and J 8 bases, leaving 8 bases between the germline ends. CDR3 residues: CASSLEGYGYTF. In nucleotides, the CDR3 is TGTGCCAGCAGCTTGGAAGGATACGGCTACACCTTC.

V and J are TRBV19 and TRBJ2-1; D is perhaps TRBD2 (5 bases). CDR1 and CDR2 (germline): LNHDA, SQIVND (reference sequence). This CDR3 has 15 residues. V lost 4 bases to trimming and J lost 0 bases, with 10 bases between them. This CDR3 reads CASSRPGSSYNEQFF. CDR3 coding DNA: TGTGCCAGTAGTAGGCCGGGGAGCTCCTACAATGAGCAGTTCTTC. The full variable domain, with the rest looked up from reference TRBV19 and TRBJ2-1, is DGGITQSPKYLFRKEGQNVTLSCEQNLNHDAMYWYRQDPGQGLRLIYYSQIVNDFQKGDIAEGYSVSREKKESFPLTVTSAQKNPTAFYLCASSRPGSSYNEQFFGPGTRLTVL.

DNA of the CDR3: TGTGCCAGCAGCGGAGGAGAGGGGGAGCTGTTTTTT. Protein: CASSGGEGELFF. This chain uses TRBV7-9 with TRBJ2-2, with D maybe TRBD2 (5 bases). The CDR3 extends over 12 amino acids. The V end was cut by 5 bases, the J end by 8 bases, with 9 bases between. CDR1 SEHNR and CDR2 FQNEAQ come from the germline V gene (reference sequence).

The chain has TRBV9 and TRBJ2-7, with TRBD2 matching 9 bases. In germline, CDR1 is SGDLS, CDR2 YYNGEE. V gave up 0 bases and J gave up 4 bases; unmatched junction bases: 8. This CDR3 region has 16 residues. The CDR3 nucleotides are TGTGCCAGCAGCGTAGGGAGCGGGACTAGCTTGTACGAGCAGTACTTC. Translating it yields CASSVGSGTSLYEQYF.

J is TRBJ1-2 and V is TRBV15; 11 bases line up with TRBD1. Per germline, CDR1 LNHNV and CDR2 YYDKDF (reference sequence). CDR3 length: 19 residues. The junction had 16 bases not matched to a gene; V was cut back by 7 bases and J by 0 bases. The CDR3: CATTLGDRGSQGANYGYTF. The CDR3 DNA reads as TGTGCCACCACCTTGGGGGACAGGGGGTCTCAAGGAGCTAACTATGGCTACACCTTC.

The rearrangement uses TRBV5-4 and TRBJ2-7; D not resolved. Trimming pared 2 bases from V and 0 bases from J, leaving 6 bases between. The CDR3 loop spans 13 amino acids. Germline lookup yields CDR1 SGHNT and CDR2 YYREEE (reference sequence). CDR3 in DNA: TGTGCCAGCAGCTTTCCCAGCTCCTACGAGCAGTACTTC. It translates to CASSFPSSYEQYF.

The chain carries TRBV7-9 and TRBJ1-4; D remains unclear. V was pared by 5 bases and J by 2 bases, with 6 bases between. Germline loops: CDR1 SEHNR, CDR2 FQNEAQ (reference sequence). The CDR3 is made up of 13 amino acids. The CDR3 loop is CASSPPTNEKLFF. DNA of the CDR3: TGTGCCAGCAGCCCCCCGACTAATGAAAAACTGTTTTTT. The whole variable domain, filled in from reference TRBV7-9 and TRBJ1-4, reads DTGVSQNPRHKITKRGQNVTFRCDPISEHNRLYWYRQTLGQGPEFLTYFQNEAQLEKSRLLSDRFSAERPKGSFSTLEIQRTEQGDSAMYLCASSPPTNEKLFFGSGTQLSVL.

This clone was counted once. The chain couples TRBV28 to TRBJ2-1; the D is unclear. CDR1 is MDHEN, CDR2 SYDVKM, per germline. This CDR3 has 14 residues. With 1 base removed from V and 10 bases from J, the gap between germline ends came to 14 bases. DNA of the CDR3: TGTGCCAGCAGTTTATTTGGACGTAGCAACGAGCAGTTCTTC. Amino acids: CASSLFGRSNEQFF.

This chain links TRBV4-3 with TRBJ1-1, with TRBD1 matching 10 bases. CDR1 and CDR2 (germline): LGHNA, YSLEER. V gave up 2 bases and J gave up 2 bases; unmatched junction bases: 8. The CDR3 runs to 17 residues. In nucleotides, the CDR3 is TGCGCCAGCAGCCAATACCCCCGGACAGGGGGAAACACTGAAGCTTTCTTT. The encoded protein is CASSQYPRTGGNTEAFF.

With respect to this clone: Other nucleotide sequences in the sample specify the same CDR3. The chain couples TRBV4-1 to TRBJ2-3; 14 positions match TRBD2. The CDR3 sequence is 16 residues long. V lost 4 bases and J lost 1; bases outside the gene matches: 1. Germline V lookup: CDR1 MGHRA, CDR2 YSYEKL. This CDR3 reads CASSLGLAGGTDTQYF. CDR3 nucleotide sequence: TGCGCCAGCAGCCTGGGACTAGCGGGGGGCACAGATACGCAGTATTTT.

The chain is built from TRBV14 and TRBJ1-2; the D is unclear. The germline CDR1 and CDR2 sequences are SGHDN and FVKESK. Trimming took 1 base from V and 0 from J, leaving 3 bases between them. The CDR3 length is 13 residues. CDR3 sequence (DNA): TGTGCCAGCAGCCAAGTTCCTAACTATGGCTACACCTTC. Translation gives CASSQVPNYGYTF.

The chain links TRBV4-3 to TRBJ2-7; a weak D match, TRBD2 (5 bases). Germline V gives CDR1 LGHNA, CDR2 YSLEER. This CDR3 has 13 residues. V shed 4 bases and J shed 2 bases, with 9 bases lying between them. Written as DNA, the CDR3 is TGCGCCAGCAGCCTCACTAGAACCTACGAGCAGTACTTC. Translated: CASSLTRTYEQYF.